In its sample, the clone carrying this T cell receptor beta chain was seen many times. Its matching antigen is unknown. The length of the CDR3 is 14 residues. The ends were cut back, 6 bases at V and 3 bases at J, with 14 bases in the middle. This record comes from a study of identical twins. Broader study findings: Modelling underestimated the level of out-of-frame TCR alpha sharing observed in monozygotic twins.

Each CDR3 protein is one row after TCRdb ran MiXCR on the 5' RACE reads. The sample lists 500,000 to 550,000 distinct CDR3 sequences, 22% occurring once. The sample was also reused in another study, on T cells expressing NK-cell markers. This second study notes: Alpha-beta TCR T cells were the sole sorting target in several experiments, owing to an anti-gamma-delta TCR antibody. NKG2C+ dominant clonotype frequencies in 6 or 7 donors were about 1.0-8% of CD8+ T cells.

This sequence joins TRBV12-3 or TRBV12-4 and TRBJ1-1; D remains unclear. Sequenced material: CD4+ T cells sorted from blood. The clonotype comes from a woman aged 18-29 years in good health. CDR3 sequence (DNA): TGTGCCAGCAGGACCGCGGGAGGTGACACTGAAGCTTTCTTT. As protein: CASRTAGGDTEAFF.